This T cell receptor beta chain was recovered during a study of identical twins. Broader study findings: The study drew conclusions from cross-sectional statistical analysis, not from following the same donors.

This clonotype has more than one count but fewer than ten. Antigen unknown. A universal primer site was incorporated via template switching, and the cDNA contained unique molecular identifiers. TCRdb re-called the 5' RACE reads with MiXCR, one entry per CDR3 protein. The sample has more than 200,000 distinct CDR3 sequences, less than 10% seen once. Healthy Caucasian individuals made up all the donors. The V and J ends lost 0 bases and 3 bases, in that order; junction bases with no gene match: 4. CDR3 size: 14 residues. Germline values: CDR1 DFQATT, CDR2 SNEGSKA (reference sequence). The source is a woman under 30 in good health. V is TRBV20-1 and J is TRBJ1-1, with 7 bases that match TRBD1. The material sequenced was memory (CD45RO+) T cells sorted from blood. The CDR3 here is CSARDAQGDTEAFF. As DNA, the CDR3 is TGCAGTGCTAGAGATGCCCAGGGGGACACTGAAGCTTTCTTT.